Detailed here is one T cell receptor (beta chain). The sample is drawn from a study of blood T cell repertoires in COVID-19. Repertoires were generated with immunoSEQ multiplex PCR, while TCRdb's copy carries only in-frame clones and drops some. The data hold hundreds of thousands of clones, with over 75% observed a single time. This TCR was sampled from a human donor in a cohort sampled during active COVID-19. Specimen: peripheral blood.

In DNA form, the CDR3 reads TGTGCCAGCAGCTCCGAGATATTTAGCGGGAGGGACAATGAGCAGTTCTTC. Translated, it gives CASSSEIFSGRDNEQFF. The V call is TRBV11-2, the J call TRBJ2-1; 11 nucleotides align to TRBD2. The CDR3 loop spans 17 amino acids. CDR1 is SGHAT, CDR2 FQNNGV, per germline. Germline trimming cut 4 bases from V and 5 bases from J; bases unmatched to any gene: 10.